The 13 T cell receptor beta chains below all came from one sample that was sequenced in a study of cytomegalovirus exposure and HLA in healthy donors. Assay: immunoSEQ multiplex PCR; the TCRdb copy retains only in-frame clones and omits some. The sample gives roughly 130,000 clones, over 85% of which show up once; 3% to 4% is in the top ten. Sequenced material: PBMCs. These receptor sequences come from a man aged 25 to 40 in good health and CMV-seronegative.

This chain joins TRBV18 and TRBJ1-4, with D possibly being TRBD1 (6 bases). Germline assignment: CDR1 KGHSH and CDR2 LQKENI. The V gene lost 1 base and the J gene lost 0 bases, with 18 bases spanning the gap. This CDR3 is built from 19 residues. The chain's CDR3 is CASSPLTARGFSTNEKLFF. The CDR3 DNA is TGTGCCAGCTCACCACTTACAGCAAGGGGGTTTTCAACTAATGAAAAACTGTTTTTT.

The CDR3 nucleotides read TGTGCCAGCAGTGAAAGGGCACAGGGCCCCAATGAGCAGTTCTTC. Its protein product is CASSERAQGPNEQFF. V usage is TRBV2 and J usage is TRBJ2-1, with D possibly matching TRBD1 (6 bases). Germline lookup yields CDR1 SNHLY and CDR2 FYNNEI. The CDR3 length is 15 residues. Trimming left V 2 bases short and J 6 bases short, with 14 bases between.

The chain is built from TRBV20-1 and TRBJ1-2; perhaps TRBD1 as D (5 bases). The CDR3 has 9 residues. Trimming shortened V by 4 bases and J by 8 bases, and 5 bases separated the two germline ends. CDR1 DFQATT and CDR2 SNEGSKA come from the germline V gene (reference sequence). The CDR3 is CSANRGYTF. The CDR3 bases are TGCAGTGCTAACAGGGGCTACACCTTC.

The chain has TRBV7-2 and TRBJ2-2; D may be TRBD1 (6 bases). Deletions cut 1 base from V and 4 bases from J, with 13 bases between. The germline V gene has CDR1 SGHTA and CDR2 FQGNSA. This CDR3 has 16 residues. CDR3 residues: CASSLDQGLSTGELFF. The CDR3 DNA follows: TGTGCCAGCAGCTTAGACCAGGGGCTGAGCACCGGGGAGCTGTTTTTT.

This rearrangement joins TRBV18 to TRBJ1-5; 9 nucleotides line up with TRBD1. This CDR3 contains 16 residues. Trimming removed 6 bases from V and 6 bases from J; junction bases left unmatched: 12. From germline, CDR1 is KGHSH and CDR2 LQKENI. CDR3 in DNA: TGTGCCAGCTCGCGCTCCGGGACAGGGATCCGTCAGCCCCAGCATTTT. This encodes CASSRSGTGIRQPQHF.

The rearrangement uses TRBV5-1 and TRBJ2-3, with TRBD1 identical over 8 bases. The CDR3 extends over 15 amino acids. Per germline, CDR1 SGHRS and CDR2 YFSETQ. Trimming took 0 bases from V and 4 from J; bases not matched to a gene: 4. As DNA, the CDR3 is TGCGCCAGCAGCTTGGTAGGACAGGGACCAGATACGCAGTATTTT. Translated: CASSLVGQGPDTQYF.

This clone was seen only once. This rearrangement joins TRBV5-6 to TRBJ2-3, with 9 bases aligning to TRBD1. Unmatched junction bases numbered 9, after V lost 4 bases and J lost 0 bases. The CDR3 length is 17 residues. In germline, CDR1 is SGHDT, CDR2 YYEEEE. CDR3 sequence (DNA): TGTGCCAGCAGCCTGGGGACAGGGACCTCTAGCACAGATACGCAGTATTTT. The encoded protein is CASSLGTGTSSTDTQYF.

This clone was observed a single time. The CDR3 DNA follows: TGTGCCAGCAGTTTATCAGGGGCCAATGAGCAGTTCTTC. Translated: CASSLSGANEQFF. The chain uses TRBV6-1 and TRBJ2-1; D may be TRBD1 (6 bases). Trimming took 5 bases from V and 6 from J, leaving 11 bases between them. Germline V lookup: CDR1 MNHNS, CDR2 SASEGT. CDR3 length equals 13 residues.

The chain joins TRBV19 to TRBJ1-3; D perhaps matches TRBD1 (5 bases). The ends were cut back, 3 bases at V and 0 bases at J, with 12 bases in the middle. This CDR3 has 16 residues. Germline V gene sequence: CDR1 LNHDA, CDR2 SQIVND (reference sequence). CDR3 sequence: CASSIPRGRSGNTIYF. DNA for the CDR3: TGTGCCAGTAGTATTCCGCGGGGCCGCTCTGGAAACACCATATATTTT. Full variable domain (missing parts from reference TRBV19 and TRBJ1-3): DGGITQSPKYLFRKEGQNVTLSCEQNLNHDAMYWYRQDPGQGLRLIYYSQIVNDFQKGDIAEGYSVSREKKESFPLTVTSAQKNPTAFYLCASSIPRGRSGNTIYFGEGSWLTVV.

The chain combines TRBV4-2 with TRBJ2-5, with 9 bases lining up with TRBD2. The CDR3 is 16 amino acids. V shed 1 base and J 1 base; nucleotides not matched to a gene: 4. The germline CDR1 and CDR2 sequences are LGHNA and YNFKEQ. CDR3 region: CASSQVIAGAQETQYF. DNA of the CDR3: TGTGCCAGCAGCCAAGTAATAGCGGGGGCCCAAGAGACCCAGTACTTC.

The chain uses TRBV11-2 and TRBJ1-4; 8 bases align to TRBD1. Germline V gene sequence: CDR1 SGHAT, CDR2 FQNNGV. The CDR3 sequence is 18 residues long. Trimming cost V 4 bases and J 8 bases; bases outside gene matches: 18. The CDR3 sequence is CASSYGGIRDRSIEKLFF. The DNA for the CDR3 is TGTGCCAGCAGCTACGGGGGTATTCGGGACAGGTCAATCGAAAAACTGTTTTTT. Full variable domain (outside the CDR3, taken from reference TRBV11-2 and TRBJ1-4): EAGVAQSPRYKIIEKRQSVAFWCNPISGHATLYWYQQILGQGPKLLIQFQNNGVVDDSQLPKDRFSAERLKGVDSTLKIQPAKLEDSAVYLCASSYGGIRDRSIEKLFFGSGTQLSVL.

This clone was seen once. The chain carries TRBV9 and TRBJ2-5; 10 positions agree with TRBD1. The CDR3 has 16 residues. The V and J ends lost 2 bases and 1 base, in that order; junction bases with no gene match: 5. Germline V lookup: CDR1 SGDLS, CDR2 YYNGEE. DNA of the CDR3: TGTGCCAGCAGCGTCCGGGACAGGGGATTCCAAGAGACCCAGTACTTC. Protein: CASSVRDRGFQETQYF.

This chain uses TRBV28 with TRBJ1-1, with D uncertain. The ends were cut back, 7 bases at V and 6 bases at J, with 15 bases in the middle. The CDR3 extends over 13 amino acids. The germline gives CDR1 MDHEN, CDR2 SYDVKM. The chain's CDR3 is CASTLVWRAEAFF. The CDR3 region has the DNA TGTGCCAGCACCCTAGTGTGGAGGGCTGAAGCTTTCTTT. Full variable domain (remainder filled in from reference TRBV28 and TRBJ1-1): DVKVTQSSRYLVKRTGEKVFLECVQDMDHENMFWYRQDPGLGLRLIYFSYDVKMKEKGDIPEGYSVSREKKERFSLILESASTNQTSMYLCASTLVWRAEAFFGQGTRLTVV.